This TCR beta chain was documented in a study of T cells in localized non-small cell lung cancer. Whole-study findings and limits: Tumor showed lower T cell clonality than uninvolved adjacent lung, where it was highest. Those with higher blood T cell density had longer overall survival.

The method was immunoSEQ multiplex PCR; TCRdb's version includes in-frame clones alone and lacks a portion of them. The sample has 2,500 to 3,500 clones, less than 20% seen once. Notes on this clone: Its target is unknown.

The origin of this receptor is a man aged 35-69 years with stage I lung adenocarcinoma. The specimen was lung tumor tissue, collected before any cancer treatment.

The CDR3 region is CASSPQVDTDTQYF. The CDR3 bases are TGTGCCAGCAGTCCCCAAGTAGACACAGATACGCAGTATTTT. V usage is TRBV6-8 and J usage is TRBJ2-3, with unresolved D. The CDR3 extends over 14 amino acids. Germline V gene lookup returns CDR1 MNHGY and CDR2 SAAAGT. V was cut by 5 bases and J by 2 bases, with 11 bases left in between.